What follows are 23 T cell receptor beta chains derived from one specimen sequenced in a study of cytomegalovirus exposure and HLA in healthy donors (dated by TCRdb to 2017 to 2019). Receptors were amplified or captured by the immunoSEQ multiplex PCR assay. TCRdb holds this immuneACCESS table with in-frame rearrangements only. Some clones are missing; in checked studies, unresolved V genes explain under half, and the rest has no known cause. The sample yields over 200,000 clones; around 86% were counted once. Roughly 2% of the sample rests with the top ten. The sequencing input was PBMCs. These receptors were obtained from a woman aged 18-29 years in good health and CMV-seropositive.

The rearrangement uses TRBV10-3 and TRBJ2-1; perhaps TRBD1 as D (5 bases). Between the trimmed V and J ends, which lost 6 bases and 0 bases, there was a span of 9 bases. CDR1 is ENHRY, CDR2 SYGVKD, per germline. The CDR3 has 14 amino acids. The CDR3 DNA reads TGTGCCATCAGATCAGACAGCTCCTACAATGAGCAGTTCTTC. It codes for CAIRSDSSYNEQFF.

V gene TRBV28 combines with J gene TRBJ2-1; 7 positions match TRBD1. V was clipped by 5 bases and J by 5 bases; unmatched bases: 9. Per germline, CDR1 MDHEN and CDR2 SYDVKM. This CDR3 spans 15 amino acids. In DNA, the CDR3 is TGTGCCAGCAGTGCGCCGGGACAGAGAGACAATGAGCAGTTCTTC. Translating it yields CASSAPGQRDNEQFF.

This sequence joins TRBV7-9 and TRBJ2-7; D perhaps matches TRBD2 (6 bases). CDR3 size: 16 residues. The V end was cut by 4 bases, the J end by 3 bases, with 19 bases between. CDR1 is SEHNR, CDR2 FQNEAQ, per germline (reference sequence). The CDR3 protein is CASSSPLAAINYEQYF. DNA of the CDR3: TGTGCCAGCAGCTCACCCTTAGCGGCAATCAACTACGAGCAGTACTTC.

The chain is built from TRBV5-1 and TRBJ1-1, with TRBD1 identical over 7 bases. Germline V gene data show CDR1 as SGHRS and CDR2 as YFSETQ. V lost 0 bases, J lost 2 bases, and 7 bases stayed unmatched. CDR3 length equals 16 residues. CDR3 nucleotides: TGCGCCAGCAGCTTGGAGATGACAGGGACTAACACTGAAGCTTTCTTT. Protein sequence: CASSLEMTGTNTEAFF.

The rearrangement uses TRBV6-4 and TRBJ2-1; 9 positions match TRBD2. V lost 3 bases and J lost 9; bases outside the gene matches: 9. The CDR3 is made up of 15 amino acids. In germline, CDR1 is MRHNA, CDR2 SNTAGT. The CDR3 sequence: CASSERGSGSFEQFF. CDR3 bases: TGTGCCAGCAGTGAAAGGGGTAGCGGGAGTTTTGAGCAGTTCTTC.

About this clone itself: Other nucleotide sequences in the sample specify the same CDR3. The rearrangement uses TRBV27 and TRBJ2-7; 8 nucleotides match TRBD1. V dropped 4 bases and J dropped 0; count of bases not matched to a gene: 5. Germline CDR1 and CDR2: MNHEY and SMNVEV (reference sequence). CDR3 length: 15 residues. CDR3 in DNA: TGTGCCAGCAGTTCCGGGACAGGTGTCTCCTACGAGCAGTACTTC. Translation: CASSSGTGVSYEQYF.

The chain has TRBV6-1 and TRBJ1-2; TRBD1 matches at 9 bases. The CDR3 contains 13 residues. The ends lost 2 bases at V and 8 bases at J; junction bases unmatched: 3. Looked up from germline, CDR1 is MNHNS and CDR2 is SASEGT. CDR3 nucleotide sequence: TGTGCCAGCAGTGAATCACAGGGGGCCGGCTACACCTTC. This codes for CASSESQGAGYTF.

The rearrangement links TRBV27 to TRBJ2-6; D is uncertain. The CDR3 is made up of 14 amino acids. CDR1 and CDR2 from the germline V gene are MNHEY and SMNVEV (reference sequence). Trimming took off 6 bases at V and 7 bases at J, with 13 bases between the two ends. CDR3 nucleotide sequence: TGTGCCAGCAGCCCTTCTGAGTATGCCAACGTCCTGACTTTC. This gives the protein CASSPSEYANVLTF. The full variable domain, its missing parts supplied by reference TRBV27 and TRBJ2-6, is EAQVTQNPRYLITVTGKKLTVTCSQNMNHEYMSWYRQDPGLGLRQIYYSMNVEVTDKGDVPEGYKVSRKEKRNFPLILESPSPNQTSLYFCASSPSEYANVLTFGAGSRLTVL.

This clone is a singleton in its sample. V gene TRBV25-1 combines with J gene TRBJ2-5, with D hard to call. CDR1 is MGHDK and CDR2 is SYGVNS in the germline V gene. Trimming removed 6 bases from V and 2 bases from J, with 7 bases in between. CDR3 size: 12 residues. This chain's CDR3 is CASSEAQETQYF. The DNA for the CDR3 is TGTGCCAGCAGCGAGGCTCAAGAGACCCAGTACTTC.

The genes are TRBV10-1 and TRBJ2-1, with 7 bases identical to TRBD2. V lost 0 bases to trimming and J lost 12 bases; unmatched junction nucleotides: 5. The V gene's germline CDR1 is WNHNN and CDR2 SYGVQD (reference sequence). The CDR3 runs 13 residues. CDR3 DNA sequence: TGCGCCAGCAGTGAGTCATCGGCGGGAGCGCAGTTCTTC. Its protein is CASSESSAGAQFF.

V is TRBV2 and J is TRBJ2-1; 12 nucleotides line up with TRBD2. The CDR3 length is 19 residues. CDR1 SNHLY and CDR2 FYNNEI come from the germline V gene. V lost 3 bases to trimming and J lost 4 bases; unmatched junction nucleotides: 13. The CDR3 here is CASSDPGLAGGWEYNEQFF. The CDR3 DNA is TGTGCCAGCAGTGATCCCGGGCTAGCGGGAGGGTGGGAATACAATGAGCAGTTCTTC.

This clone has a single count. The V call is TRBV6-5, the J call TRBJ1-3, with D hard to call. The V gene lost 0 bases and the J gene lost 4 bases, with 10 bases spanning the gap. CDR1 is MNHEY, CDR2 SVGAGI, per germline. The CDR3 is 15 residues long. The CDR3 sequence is CASSYSRGFGNTIYF. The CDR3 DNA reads TGTGCCAGCAGTTACTCGAGAGGATTCGGAAACACCATATATTTT.

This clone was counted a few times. CDR3 bases: TGTGCCTCAAACAGGGGGCCGGATGGCTACACCTTC. Translation: CASNRGPDGYTF. The V call is TRBV30, the J call TRBJ1-2; 9 nucleotides match TRBD1. Germline assignment: CDR1 GTSNPN and CDR2 SVGIG (reference sequence). CDR3 length: 12 amino acids. The trim removed 7 bases at V and 6 bases at J, leaving 6 bases unmatched.

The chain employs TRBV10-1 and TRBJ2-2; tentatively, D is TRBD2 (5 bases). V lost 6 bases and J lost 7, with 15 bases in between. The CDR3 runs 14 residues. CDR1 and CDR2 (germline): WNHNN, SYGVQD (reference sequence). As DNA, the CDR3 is TGCGCCAGCAGAGCCGGGGTCGGAAACGGGGAGCTGTTTTTT. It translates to CASRAGVGNGELFF.

CDR3: CATRALGAGLAYEQYF. CDR3 DNA sequence: TGTGCCACCCGGGCCTTGGGGGCAGGTTTGGCCTACGAGCAGTACTTC. The chain recombines TRBV27 with TRBJ2-7; TRBD1 is a possible D gene (6 bases). The V gene lost 10 bases and the J gene lost 2 bases, with 24 bases spanning the gap. The CDR3 sequence is 16 residues long. Per germline, CDR1 MNHEY and CDR2 SMNVEV (reference sequence).

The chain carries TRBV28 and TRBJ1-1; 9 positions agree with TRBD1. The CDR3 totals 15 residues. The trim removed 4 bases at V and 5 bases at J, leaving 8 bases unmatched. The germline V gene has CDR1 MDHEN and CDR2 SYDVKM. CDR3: CASSWGQGLGTEAFF. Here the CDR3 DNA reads TGTGCCAGCAGTTGGGGACAGGGCCTAGGGACTGAAGCTTTCTTT.

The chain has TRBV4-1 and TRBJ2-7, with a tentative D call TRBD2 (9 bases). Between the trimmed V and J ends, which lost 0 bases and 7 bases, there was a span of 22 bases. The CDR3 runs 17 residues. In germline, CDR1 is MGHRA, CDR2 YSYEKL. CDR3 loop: CASSQEPRGLAGREQYF. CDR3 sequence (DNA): TGCGCCAGCAGCCAAGAACCCAGGGGGCTAGCGGGACGGGAGCAGTACTTC.

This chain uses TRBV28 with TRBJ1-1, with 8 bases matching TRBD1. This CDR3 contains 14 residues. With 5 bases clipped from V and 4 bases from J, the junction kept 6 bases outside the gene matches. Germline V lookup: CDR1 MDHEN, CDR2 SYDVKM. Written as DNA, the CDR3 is TGTGCCAGCAGTCCTCAGGGGGCCGGCACTGAAGCTTTCTTT. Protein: CASSPQGAGTEAFF.

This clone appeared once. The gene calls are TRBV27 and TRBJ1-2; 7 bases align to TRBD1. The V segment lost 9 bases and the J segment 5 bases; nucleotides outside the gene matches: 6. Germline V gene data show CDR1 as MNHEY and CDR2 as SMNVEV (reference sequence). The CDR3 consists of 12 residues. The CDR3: CASTGDGYGYTF. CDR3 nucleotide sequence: TGTGCCAGTACAGGGGACGGTTATGGCTACACCTTC.

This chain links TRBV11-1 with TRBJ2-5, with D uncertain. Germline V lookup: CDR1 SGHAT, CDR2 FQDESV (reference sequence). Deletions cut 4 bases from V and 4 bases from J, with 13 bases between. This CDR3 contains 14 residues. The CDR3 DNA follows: TGTGCCAGCAGCTCAGACTCTTCGGCAGAGACCCAGTACTTC. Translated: CASSSDSSAETQYF.

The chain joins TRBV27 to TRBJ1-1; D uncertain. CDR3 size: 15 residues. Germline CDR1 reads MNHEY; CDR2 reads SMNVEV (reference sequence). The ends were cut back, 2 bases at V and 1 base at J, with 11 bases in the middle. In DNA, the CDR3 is TGTGCCAGCAGTTTAAGGGAGGCAGGGAACACTGAAGCTTTCTTT. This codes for CASSLREAGNTEAFF.

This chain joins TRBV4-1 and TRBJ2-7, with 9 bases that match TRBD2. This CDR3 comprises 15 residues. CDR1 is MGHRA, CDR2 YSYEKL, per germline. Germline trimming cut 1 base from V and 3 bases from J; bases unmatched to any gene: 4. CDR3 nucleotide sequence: TGCGCCAGCAGCCAAGGGATTAGCGGGAGCTACGAGCAGTACTTC. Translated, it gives CASSQGISGSYEQYF.

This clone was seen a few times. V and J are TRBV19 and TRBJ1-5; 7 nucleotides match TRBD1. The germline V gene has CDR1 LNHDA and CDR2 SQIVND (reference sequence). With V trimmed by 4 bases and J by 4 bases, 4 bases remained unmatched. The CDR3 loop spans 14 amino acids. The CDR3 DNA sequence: TGTGCCAGTAGTAGGGACAGTAAGAATCAGCCCCAGCATTTT. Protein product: CASSRDSKNQPQHF.